This T cell receptor beta chain was sequenced during a study of T cell responses to AZD1222 COVID-19 vaccine. Assay: immunoSEQ multiplex PCR; the TCRdb copy retains only in-frame clones and omits some. The sample holds approximately 85,000 clones, about nine tenths seen once. The CDR3 consists of 15 residues. V lost 0 bases and J 5 bases, leaving 15 bases between the germline ends. From germline, CDR1 is SGDLS and CDR2 YYNGEE. About this clone itself: No antigen is known for it.

The study's findings and limits: After two AZD1222 doses, spike-specific TCR breadth and depth rose versus day 0. Repertoire samples came only from after the peak T cell response. White British ancestry dominated among donors, who included more females, and clonal diversity was possibly underestimated. Epitopes outside B.1.351 and B.1.1.7 mutated regions reportedly drew nearly half of spike TCRs.

The input for sequencing was peripheral blood, taken on day 0 of AZD1222 vaccination. This sequence originates from an adult in good health. The chain combines TRBV9 with TRBJ2-7, with D possibly called TRBD1 or TRBD2 (5 bases each). CDR3 DNA: TGTGCCAGCAGCGTAGGGGGGACCGGGGCCCACGAGCAGTACTTC. Protein product: CASSVGGTGAHEQYF.